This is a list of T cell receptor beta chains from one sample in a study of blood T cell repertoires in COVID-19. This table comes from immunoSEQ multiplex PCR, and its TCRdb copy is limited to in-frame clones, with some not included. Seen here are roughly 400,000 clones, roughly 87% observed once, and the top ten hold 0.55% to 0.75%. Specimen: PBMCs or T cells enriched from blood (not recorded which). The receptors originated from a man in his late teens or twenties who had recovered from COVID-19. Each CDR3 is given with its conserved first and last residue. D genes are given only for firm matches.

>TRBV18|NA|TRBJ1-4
CASSVYREGVEKLFF
TGTGCCAGCTCAGTCTACAGGGAAGGAGTTGAAAAACTGTTTTTT
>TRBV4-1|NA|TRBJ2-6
CASSQAVTPGANVLTF
TGCGCCAGCAGCCAGGCCGTCACCCCCGGGGCCAACGTCCTGACTTTC
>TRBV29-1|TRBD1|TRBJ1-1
CSVVRGDEDEAFF
TGCAGCGTTGTCAGGGGGGACGAGGATGAAGCTTTCTTT
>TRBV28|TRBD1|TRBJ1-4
CASRKDRVREKLFF
TGTGCCAGCAGAAAAGACAGGGTTAGGGAAAAACTGTTTTTT
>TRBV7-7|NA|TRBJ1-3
CASSPRLTRGSSGNTIYF
TGTGCCAGCAGCCCACGTCTGACGCGAGGTTCCTCTGGAAACACCATATATTTT
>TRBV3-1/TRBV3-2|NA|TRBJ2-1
CASSQTGSGDNEQFF
TGTGCCAGCAGCCAAACAGGGTCTGGCGACAATGAGCAGTTCTTC
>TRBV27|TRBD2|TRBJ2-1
CASSLISGGSSYNEQFF
TGTGCCAGCAGCTTAATCAGCGGGGGCAGCTCCTACAATGAGCAGTTCTTC
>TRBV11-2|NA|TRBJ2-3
CASSLAGGALVTDTQYF
TGTGCCAGCAGTCTAGCTGGGGGGGCTTTAGTAACAGATACGCAGTATTTT
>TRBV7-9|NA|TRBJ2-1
CASSLILGAYNEQFF
TGTGCCAGCAGCTTAATACTTGGGGCTTACAATGAGCAGTTCTTC
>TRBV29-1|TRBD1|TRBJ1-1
CSVDMGQGNTEAFF
TGCAGCGTTGACATGGGACAGGGGAACACTGAAGCTTTCTTT
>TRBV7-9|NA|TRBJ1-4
CASSLDRTTTNEKLFF
TGTGCCAGCAGCTTAGACAGGACCACAACTAATGAAAAACTGTTTTTT
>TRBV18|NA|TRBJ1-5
CASSPEDRGNQPQHF
TGTGCCAGCTCACCAGAGGACAGAGGAAATCAGCCCCAGCATTTT
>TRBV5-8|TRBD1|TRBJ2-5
CASSPGTGSVETQYF
TGTGCCAGCAGTCCCGGGACAGGGTCAGTTGAGACCCAGTACTTC
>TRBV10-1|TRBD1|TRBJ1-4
CASSPRQGGEKLFF
TGCGCCAGCAGCCCCCGACAGGGAGGTGAAAAACTGTTTTTT